The rows below give T cell receptor beta chains drawn from one sample of a study of blood T cell repertoires in COVID-19. Profiling relied on immunoSEQ multiplex PCR, and the TCRdb table lists in-frame clones only, not all of them. Of around 250,000 clones listed, over 80% were seen once; the top ten hold roughly 4.3%. The sequenced material came from PBMCs or T cells enriched from blood (not recorded which). The receptors were sampled from a woman in her 30s with acute COVID-19. Both conserved end residues are part of each CDR3. D genes are given only for firm matches. The size of a clone is reported for some rows only, either as once, few or many, or as a class for expanded clones.

TRBJ2-2 | NA | TRBV12-3/TRBV12-4 | NA | TGTGCCAGCTTAGGAGGTAGCGGGGAGCTGTTTTTT | CASLGGSGELFF
TRBJ1-5 | few | TRBV7-9 | TRBD1 | TGTGCCAGCAGCCAAGGACAGGGTTTAGGCAGGAGCAATCAGCCCCAGCATTTT | CASSQGQGLGRSNQPQHF
TRBJ2-2 | NA | TRBV7-9 | NA | TGTGCCAGCAGCACGCCCCTAGATATGAACACCGGGGAGCTGTTTTTT | CASSTPLDMNTGELFF
TRBJ2-3 | NA | TRBV24-1 | NA | TGTGCCACCAGTGATTCGTTTGGCGGGAGCACAGATACGCAGTATTTT | CATSDSFGGSTDTQYF
TRBJ2-7 | NA | TRBV20-1 | NA | TGCGGCGGACAGTTATCCTACGAGCAGTACTTC | CGGQLSYEQYF
TRBJ1-5 | NA | TRBV19 | NA | TGTGCCAGTAGTATGTCGGGGGGCGGTCAGCCCCAGCATTTT | CASSMSGGGQPQHF
TRBJ1-3 | NA | TRBV3-1/TRBV3-2 | NA | TGTGCCAGCCAAAGCAGGGCTGGAAACACCATATATTTT | CASQSRAGNTIYF
TRBJ2-1 | NA | TRBV29-1 | TRBD2 | TGCAGCGTTGAAGTAGTACTAGCGGTAGGGAATGAGCAGTTCTTC | CSVEVVLAVGNEQFF
TRBJ2-1 | once | TRBV14 | TRBD2 | TGTGCCAGCAGCCATCGGGAGGGGTACAATGAGCAGTTCTTC | CASSHREGYNEQFF
TRBJ2-1 | NA | TRBV7-3 | TRBD2 | TGTGCCAGCAGCTTTAGCGGGAGCTCCTACAATGAGCAGTTCTTC | CASSFSGSSYNEQFF
TRBJ2-2 | NA | TRBV28 | NA | TGTGCCAGCAGTTTCATAGGAGGGAGAAACACCGGGGAGCTGTTTTTT | CASSFIGGRNTGELFF
TRBJ2-4 | NA | TRBV7-3 | NA | TGTGCCAGCAGCTTAACGTCAGGAGGAGGGGAAAACATTCAGTACTTC | CASSLTSGGGENIQYF
TRBJ1-5 | few | TRBV7-9 | TRBD1 | TGTGCCAGCGCAGACAGGGGGGCGGATCAGCCCCAGCATTTT | CASADRGADQPQHF
TRBJ2-2 | NA | TRBV4-2 | TRBD2 | TGTGCCAGCAGCCAAGAACGACTAGCGGCCGGGGAGCTGTTTTTT | CASSQERLAAGELFF
TRBJ2-1 | NA | TRBV11-2 | NA | TGTGCCAGCAGCCCCTCGGGCGGACAGTACAATGAGCAGTTCTTC | CASSPSGGQYNEQFF
TRBJ2-2 | NA | TRBV28 | TRBD1 | TGTGCCAGCAGTTTTGGGCCGACAGGGGACACCGGGGAGCTGTTTTTT | CASSFGPTGDTGELFF
TRBJ2-7 | NA | TRBV18 | NA | TGTGCCAGCTCACGAGGGGAAGGGGGCGAGCAGTACTTC | CASSRGEGGEQYF
TRBJ2-5 | NA | TRBV5-4 | TRBD2 | TGTGCCAGCGCCCGGACTAGCGGCCAGGAGACCCAGTACTTC | CASARTSGQETQYF
TRBJ1-5 | NA | TRBV6-2/TRBV6-3 | TRBD1 | TGTGCCAGCAGCCTCCTTGTCGGGACAGGAGACCAGCCCCAGCATTTT | CASSLLVGTGDQPQHF
TRBJ2-1 | once | TRBV4-1 | NA | TGCGCCAGCAGCCAAGAGAGTCTAGGATGGTACAATGAGCAGTTCTTC | CASSQESLGWYNEQFF
TRBJ2-2 | once | TRBV19 | TRBD1 | TGTGCCAGTAGTTTCCCTTACAGGGGGACGAACACCGGGGAGCTGTTTTTT | CASSFPYRGTNTGELFF
TRBJ2-6 | NA | TRBV11-2 | NA | TGTGCCAGCAGCTTAGGTCTCCGGGCTGGGGCCAACGTCCTGACTTTC | CASSLGLRAGANVLTF
TRBJ2-1 | NA | TRBV10-3 | NA | TGTGCCATCAGCCTCAGAGCGGAAAACTACAATGAGCAGTTCTTC | CAISLRAENYNEQFF
TRBJ1-1 | NA | TRBV23-1 | NA | TGCGCCAGCAGTCAACAGGGCTGCACTGAAGCTTTCTTT | CASSQQGCTEAFF
TRBJ2-7 | NA | TRBV7-2 | NA | TGTGCCAGCAGCTTAGGCGGGAAGGGATCCTACGAGCAGTACTTC | CASSLGGKGSYEQYF
TRBJ2-7 | NA | TRBV11-2 | NA | TGTGCCAGCAGCCCCCAGCTCGGGAGCGAGCAGTACTTC | CASSPQLGSEQYF
TRBJ2-7 | few | TRBV11-2 | NA | TGTGCCAGCAGCCTCGGGTCTGGGGGGAGGATTTACGAGCAGTACTTC | CASSLGSGGRIYEQYF
TRBJ1-1 | few | TRBV19 | TRBD1 | TGTGCCAGTAGTATAGAGGGGGCTTACAGGGGGCGGCCTGAAGCTTTCTTT | CASSIEGAYRGRPEAFF
TRBJ2-1 | NA | TRBV9 | NA | TGTGCCAGCAGCGTAGAGACTTGGATGGATGAGCAGTTCTTC | CASSVETWMDEQFF
TRBJ2-7 | NA | TRBV7-8 | NA | TGTGCCAGCAGCTTATACCCCACAGGGAGTAAATACGAGCAGTACTTC | CASSLYPTGSKYEQYF
TRBJ2-1 | NA | TRBV7-8 | NA | TGTGCCAGCAGCTTAGGTCCCAGCGGAAACAATGAGCAGTTCTTC | CASSLGPSGNNEQFF
TRBJ2-2 | NA | TRBV19 | TRBD1 | TGTGCCAGTTGGACAGGGGCGGACACCGGGGAGCTGTTTTTT | CASWTGADTGELFF
TRBJ2-7 | NA | TRBV29-1 | NA | TGCAGCGTGATGACCGACAGATCCTACGAGCAGTACTTC | CSVMTDRSYEQYF
TRBJ2-1 | NA | TRBV10-3 | TRBD2 | TGTGCCATCAGTGGAACTAGCGGGAGGGCCGGCAATGAGCAGTTCTTC | CAISGTSGRAGNEQFF
TRBJ1-4 | NA | TRBV5-1 | TRBD1 | TGCGCCAGCAGCCTGGGACAGGGAAATGAAAAACTGTTTTTT | CASSLGQGNEKLFF
TRBJ2-3 | NA | TRBV7-3 | NA | TGTGCCAGCAGCTTAACAGGGGCTGGCACAGATACGCAGTATTTT | CASSLTGAGTDTQYF
TRBJ2-2 | NA | TRBV11-2 | TRBD2 | TGTGCCAGCAGCAAGCATTGGGGACTAGCGGGACACACCGGGGAGCTGTTTTTT | CASSKHWGLAGHTGELFF